The T cell receptor (beta chain) described here comes from a study of cytomegalovirus exposure and HLA in healthy donors (dated by TCRdb to 2016 to 2017). Background for the entire study: According to an earlier analysis of 587 of the donors, roughly 180 million T cells yielded roughly 100 million unique TCR beta sequences and about 300 Gb of sequence data. Roughly 5 DR-DQ haplotypes were handled as single units for association and clustering, since linkage in the cohort was strong. Class I and class II HLA loci were covered by the typing at four-digit resolution. Donor age, sex, ethnicity and CMV serostatus were compiled together with the repertoire data. Typing coverage differed by locus: A, B, C, DRB1 and DQB1 were typed in roughly 620-630 donors, DQA1 in about 500, DPA1 in 600 to 610, and DPB1 in approximately 450. Using immunosequencing, the study profiled T cell repertoires from 666 subjects and related those repertoires to cytomegalovirus serostatus. An earlier analysis of several hundred of the donors applied high-throughput TCR beta sequencing to assess whether each TCR beta V gene segment acted as functional or pseudogenic. To study patterns of TCR occurrence, a later analysis re-analyzed previously published TCR beta repertoires from 500 to 850 donors and added high-resolution HLA genotyping. Every repertoire in the discovery cohort had been generated on one and the same sequencing platform. Of the roughly 400 genotyped donors, approximately 82% fell in the genetic ancestry cluster associated with self-reported Caucasian donors. Rather than using new phenotypic data, the later analysis identified candidate immune exposures from TCR beta sequences and from how often those sequences occurred across donors. High-throughput TCR immunosequencing, statistical association of individual TCRs with disease status, and machine learning were combined to predict cytomegalovirus infection status. Approximately 300 gigabases of sequencing data and 70 million to 95 million unique TCR sequences made up an early release that covered several hundred HLA-typed donors. On average, roughly 240,000 unique TCR beta nucleotide sequences were sequenced per donor among 398 genotyped donors of the cohort, with roughly 19% of those sequences being non-productive. In addition to the first cohort of 500 to 850 subjects, a separate validation cohort of around 110 different subjects was used. A later genetic analysis used genome-wide SNP genotypes for about 55% of the 666 donors, treating that subset as a discovery cohort. The aim of the study was to test whether cataloging public T cell receptors could identify signatures of past pathogen exposure.

On this clone: The clone's antigen remains unknown. Nothing much larger sits one base from this clone, and base qualities are not available.

In total, 630 or so healthy bone marrow donors made up the cohort. At the time of sampling, every cohort member was nominally healthy, though immune exposures that went unrecorded were likely present. The donor was CMV seropositive and was included in the group of some 290 seropositive cohort members. A peripheral blood sample was provided by each donor, and peripheral blood mononuclear cells were used for TCR beta sequencing. The Qiagen DNeasy Blood Extraction Kit was used to extract genomic DNA from the blood cell samples. What the research found in general, with its limitations: Because counts were too low, seventeen rarely observed V segments, including chromosome 9 orphons, were left out of the earlier analysis of several hundred of the donors. The only immune exposure information available for the cohort was CMV serostatus. Specific HLA alleles were associated with more than 15,000 TCR beta sequences at a false discovery rate of 0.05 in a later analysis. Strong co-occurrence of HLA alleles, especially DR and DQ, made assigning TCR associations to individual alleles difficult. In a later analysis, several top co-occurrence clusters were reported to appear linked to parvovirus B19, influenza, CMV and Epstein-Barr virus. Three of the identified cytomegalovirus-associated TCR beta chains were confirmed in vitro to be specific for cytomegalovirus antigens. Some IMGT-functional V segments, including TRBV6-2 and TRBV6-3, could not be distinguished by the 87-base-pair reads and were therefore excluded. A total of fewer than 200 TCR beta chains were listed by the study as associated with cytomegalovirus. The authors suggested that the approach could potentially be generalized to other disease states and immunological phenotypes. Most CMV-associated TCR beta chains appeared to be HLA-restricted in a later analysis, and the HLA associations seemed to be driven largely by CMV exposure. Sequencing depth was assumed to be roughly uniform across donors in the presence/absence analyses, though that assumption may not hold. A further reported finding was that TCR beta sequences accurately predicted the HLA-A and HLA-B alleles for most subjects in the first cohort. Because some donors lacked HLA typing at each locus, the association tests relied only on the typed subset. Most TCR sequences were observed very rarely across donors, whereas some public TCRs were present in many individuals. A later genetic analysis reported fewer N-insertions in productive TCRs among donors in an Asian-associated ancestry cluster than the roughly 700-donor mean. In a later analysis, the rate of TCR association differed among HLA loci, with DRB1 alleles having the most associated TCRs and HLA-C alleles having the fewest. In an earlier analysis of about 550 of the donors, most TCR beta V segments were observed in productive rearrangements about 90% or about 30% of the time, broadly matching IMGT annotations. Only TCR beta chains were sequenced in this cohort, and the absence of alpha or paired-chain data limited detectable features. A cluster of highly shared sequence variants was judged likely to represent a technical artifact of the sequencing pipeline. In a later analysis, HLA-associated TCR beta chains showed more clonal expansion and lower generation probabilities than non-associated chains that were equally common. Cytomegalovirus status was reported to be diagnosed by the classifier with high specificity and sensitivity in both the original and validation cohorts. Linkage disequilibrium might explain the correlated functional status among segregating V segments, but an unknown experimental factor could not be ruled out. V-gene and J-gene trimming of TCR beta chains was associated with a missense DCLRE1C variant in a later genetic analysis, and the association was replicated in an independent cohort.

There are 11 amino acids in the CDR3, from cysteine to phenylalanine inclusive. The entry retains the CDR3 DNA only, 33 bases that are in frame from base 1. From the germline V gene, CDR1 is SGHAT and CDR2 is FQNNGV. The germline V end is reduced by 1 base and the J end by 11 bases; junction bases left unmatched: 2. Library method: the immunoSEQ multiplex PCR assay. For the multiplex PCR, a mixture combining 60 forward primers for TCR Vbeta segments and 13 reverse primers for TCR Jbeta segments was used. Amplification of the CDR3 region of rearranged TCR beta genes was performed with a multiplex PCR assay on genomic DNA. Amplified TCR beta libraries were sequenced as 87-base-pair reads on the Illumina HiSeq System. The authors' pipeline ran thus. Across the roughly 600 repertoires, a later analysis counted 80 million or so unique TCR beta chains, some 11 million of which were shared by at least two donors. To remove PCR and sequencing errors, raw reads were error-corrected and collapsed into unique sequences using a nearest-neighbor algorithm that merged closely related sequences. To assign V, D and J gene segments, CDR3 sequences were aligned to IMGT reference sequences. Each retained sequence needed at least a six-nucleotide match to both a V gene segment and a J gene segment. A rearrangement was called productive if the CDR3 had no stop codons and remained in frame with V and J, and every other rearrangement was called non-productive. Following IMGT convention, CDR3 was defined as the stretch from the second conserved V-encoded cysteine up to the conserved J-encoded phenylalanine. Sequences without an unambiguous match to a single V gene segment were excluded from the earlier analysis of a few hundred of the donors. An earlier analysis of several hundred of the donors called V segments functional above 56.7% productive rearrangements and segregating when the between-donor standard deviation exceeded 5%. To diagnose cytomegalovirus status from the catalog of TCR beta chain sequences, a statistical classification framework was built. A later analysis assigned V and J genes by comparing TCR nucleotide sequences with IMGT/GENE-DB human TR gene sequences. Using the TCRdist pipeline, a later analysis assigned CDR3 sequences along with most-parsimonious VDJ recombination scenarios. In a later analysis, each TCR beta chain was defined by its CDR3 amino acid sequence together with its V-gene family, and reads without a unique V-gene family were excluded. To address suspected cross-contamination and a sequencing artifact, a later analysis removed around 590 highly shared, low-generation-probability nucleotide sequences. A later analysis calculated a clonal expansion index for each public chain from normalized within-repertoire ranks of inferred template counts. In a later analysis, generation probabilities were computed with a VDJ recombination model fitted to out-of-frame rearrangements, and the resulting probabilities were checked against IGoR. In a later analysis, TCR-TCR, TCR-HLA and TCR-CMV co-occurrence was scored with hypergeometric tests, and a repertoire-size bias correction was applied to TCR pairs. False discovery rates were estimated in a later analysis by permuting HLA or CMV assignments 20 times. In a later analysis, co-occurring TCRs were grouped using DBSCAN, with TCRdist sequence similarity added in when clustering inside HLA-allele-positive subsets. Co-occurrence clustering excluded repertoires with fewer than 30,000 or more than 120,000 public chains, plus five with anomalous nucleotide sharing. TCRdb's version of the immuneACCESS table is confined to in-frame rearrangements and falls short of the full clone set. An unresolved V gene accounts for under half of the shortfall where checked; the remainder is of unknown origin. The V and J calls and clone size are taken from that table; D and trimming were inferred from the DNA. Recorded for this sample are almost 65,000 clones; over 75% of them occurred a single time. The top ten clones comprise roughly 5.1% of the sample.

The chain is assembled from TRBV11-2 and TRBJ2-7, and 7 junctional nucleotides match TRBD1. The sequence came from a male donor in good health and CMV-seropositive. The sequenced sample was PBMCs. The sequence in DNA is TGTGCCAGCAGCTTAGGACAGGGAGAGTACTTC. This is translated as CASSLGQGEYF.